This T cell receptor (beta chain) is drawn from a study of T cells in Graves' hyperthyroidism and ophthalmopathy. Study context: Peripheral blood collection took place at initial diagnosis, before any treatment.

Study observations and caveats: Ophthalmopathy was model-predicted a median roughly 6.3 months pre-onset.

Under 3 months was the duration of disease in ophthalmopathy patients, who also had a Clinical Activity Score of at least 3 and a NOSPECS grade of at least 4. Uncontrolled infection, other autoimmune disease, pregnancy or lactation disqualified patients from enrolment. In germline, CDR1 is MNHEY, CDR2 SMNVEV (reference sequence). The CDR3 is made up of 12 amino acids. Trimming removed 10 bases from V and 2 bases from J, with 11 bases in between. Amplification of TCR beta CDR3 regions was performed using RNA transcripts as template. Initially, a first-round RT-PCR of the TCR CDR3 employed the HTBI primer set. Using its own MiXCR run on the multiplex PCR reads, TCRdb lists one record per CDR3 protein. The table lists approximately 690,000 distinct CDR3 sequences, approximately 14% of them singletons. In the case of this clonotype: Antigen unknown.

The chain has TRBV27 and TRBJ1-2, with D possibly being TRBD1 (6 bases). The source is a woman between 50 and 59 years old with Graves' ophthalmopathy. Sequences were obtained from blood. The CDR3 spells CATMTGNYGYTF. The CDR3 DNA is TGTGCCACTATGACAGGAAACTATGGCTACACCTTC.